Shown below are 13 T cell receptor beta chains from a single sample sequenced in a study of OX40 agonist ivuxolimab in advanced cancers. TCRdb keeps only in-frame clones here, not all; method: immunoSEQ multiplex PCR. Altogether around 89,000 clones are present, around 90% being singletons, with the ten largest covering about 0.7%. The input for sequencing was CD4+ or CD8+ T cells sorted from blood, taken in a trial of the OX40 agonist ivuxolimab. Source of these receptors: an adult with an advanced solid tumor such as melanoma, head and neck, liver or kidney cancer.

This rearrangement joins TRBV5-1 to TRBJ2-1, with 14 bases identical to TRBD2. CDR1 is SGHRS, CDR2 YFSETQ, per germline. J was trimmed by 6 bases and V by 4 bases; bases with no gene match: 9. The CDR3 extends over 17 amino acids. The CDR3 spells CASSPGLAGDFRNEQFF. In DNA form, the CDR3 reads TGCGCCAGCAGCCCGGGACTAGCGGGGGATTTCCGCAATGAGCAGTTCTTC.

This CDR3 is CASSLLSSGNTIYF. The CDR3 DNA is TGTGCCAGCAGTCTTCTAAGCTCTGGAAACACCATATATTTT. The chain links TRBV28 to TRBJ1-3; the D is unclear. The germline CDR1 and CDR2 sequences are MDHEN and SYDVKM. V was pared by 5 bases and J by 0 bases, with 8 bases between. The CDR3 extends over 14 amino acids.

The chain combines TRBV10-3 with TRBJ2-1, with D possibly TRBD2 on 6 matching bases. There are 15 residues in the CDR3. V shed 0 bases and J shed 4 bases, with 10 bases lying between them. Germline values: CDR1 ENHRY, CDR2 SYGVKD. CDR3 in DNA: TGTGCCATCAGTGAGTCCAGCGGGCTATACAATGAGCAGTTCTTC. Amino acids: CAISESSGLYNEQFF.

The V call is TRBV27, the J call TRBJ1-1; 7 nucleotides match TRBD1. V trimming: 3 bases; J trimming: 11 bases; junction bases outside the gene matches: 6. This CDR3 is 12 amino acids long. The germline V gene has CDR1 MNHEY and CDR2 SMNVEV (reference sequence). CDR3 protein: CASSFSGGDAFF. In DNA form, the CDR3 reads TGTGCCAGCAGTTTTTCAGGGGGTGACGCTTTCTTT.

The V gene is TRBV6-6, the J gene TRBJ1-2, with 8 bases that match TRBD1. V shed 10 bases, J shed 1 base, and the junction held 8 bases outside the gene matches. The CDR3 contains 14 residues. Germline values: CDR1 MNHNY, CDR2 SVGAGI (reference sequence). This chain's CDR3 is CATRTGQGNYGYTF. The DNA of the CDR3 is TGTGCCACACGGACAGGGCAGGGTAACTATGGCTACACCTTC.

The chain links TRBV28 to TRBJ1-4; 7 bases are a match to TRBD1. J lost 0 bases, V lost 6 bases, and 4 bases had no gene match. Germline V gene sequence: CDR1 MDHEN, CDR2 SYDVKM. The CDR3 has 15 amino acids. CDR3 amino acids: CASRAGTATNEKLFF. CDR3 nucleotide sequence: TGTGCCAGCAGGGCCGGGACAGCAACTAATGAAAAACTGTTTTTT.

The CDR3 DNA is TGTGCCAGCAGCTTAGCGAGAGGCCAATACAATGAGCAGTTCTTC. Residues: CASSLARGQYNEQFF. The chain joins TRBV7-2 to TRBJ2-1; D not resolved. This CDR3 is built from 15 residues. The germline CDR1 and CDR2 sequences are SGHTA and FQGNSA. V dropped 0 bases and J dropped 4 bases, with 10 bases sitting between them.

The chain uses TRBV10-3 and TRBJ2-7, with D hard to call. The CDR3 has 15 amino acids. Trimming removed 0 bases from V and 2 bases from J, with 11 bases in between. Germline CDR1 and CDR2: ENHRY and SYGVKD. The CDR3 DNA sequence: TGTGCCATCAGTGAGTCGGAACTAATCACCTACGAGCAGTACTTC. Its protein product is CAISESELITYEQYF.

The chain carries TRBV30 and TRBJ2-1; a weak D match, TRBD2 (6 bases). CDR1 and CDR2 (germline): GTSNPN, SVGIG (reference sequence). Trimming took 4 bases from V and 10 from J, leaving 14 bases between them. The CDR3 has 12 residues. The DNA for the CDR3 is TGTGCCTGGAAGTTCAGGAGCGGGGAGCAGTTCTTC. Residues: CAWKFRSGEQFF.

This clone came up once. The chain employs TRBV4-3 and TRBJ1-1; D gene uncertain. V lost 0 bases, J lost 5 bases, and 10 bases lay in between. This CDR3 comprises 14 residues. CDR1 and CDR2 from the germline V gene are LGHNA and YSLEER. The CDR3 spells CASSQELGQTEAFF. The CDR3 DNA reads TGCGCCAGCAGCCAAGAACTAGGCCAGACTGAAGCTTTCTTT.

This chain uses TRBV5-6 with TRBJ1-2; D is ambiguous. The V end was cut by 3 bases, the J end by 4 bases, with 13 bases between. Per germline, CDR1 SGHDT and CDR2 YYEEEE. The CDR3 is made up of 14 amino acids. CDR3 protein: CASSSTMITYGYTF. The CDR3 bases are TGTGCCAGCAGCTCGACCATGATCACCTATGGCTACACCTTC.

This clone occurred a few times. J is TRBJ1-1 and V is TRBV5-6, with D unclear. There are 14 residues in the CDR3. Between the trimmed V and J ends, which lost 1 base and 1 base, there was a span of 8 bases. Germline CDR1 is SGHDT and CDR2 is YYEEEE. Written as DNA, the CDR3 is TGTGCCAGCAGCTTGTACAGCTCGAACACTGAAGCTTTCTTT. Translated, it gives CASSLYSSNTEAFF.

The chain uses TRBV15 and TRBJ2-1, with 13 bases lining up with TRBD2. V shed 3 bases and J 4 bases; nucleotides not matched to a gene: 6. The CDR3 has 17 residues. Germline V gene data show CDR1 as LNHNV and CDR2 as YYDKDF (reference sequence). The CDR3 loop is CATSSYRLAGGYNEQFF. The CDR3, as DNA: TGTGCCACCAGCAGTTACAGACTAGCGGGGGGTTACAATGAGCAGTTCTTC.